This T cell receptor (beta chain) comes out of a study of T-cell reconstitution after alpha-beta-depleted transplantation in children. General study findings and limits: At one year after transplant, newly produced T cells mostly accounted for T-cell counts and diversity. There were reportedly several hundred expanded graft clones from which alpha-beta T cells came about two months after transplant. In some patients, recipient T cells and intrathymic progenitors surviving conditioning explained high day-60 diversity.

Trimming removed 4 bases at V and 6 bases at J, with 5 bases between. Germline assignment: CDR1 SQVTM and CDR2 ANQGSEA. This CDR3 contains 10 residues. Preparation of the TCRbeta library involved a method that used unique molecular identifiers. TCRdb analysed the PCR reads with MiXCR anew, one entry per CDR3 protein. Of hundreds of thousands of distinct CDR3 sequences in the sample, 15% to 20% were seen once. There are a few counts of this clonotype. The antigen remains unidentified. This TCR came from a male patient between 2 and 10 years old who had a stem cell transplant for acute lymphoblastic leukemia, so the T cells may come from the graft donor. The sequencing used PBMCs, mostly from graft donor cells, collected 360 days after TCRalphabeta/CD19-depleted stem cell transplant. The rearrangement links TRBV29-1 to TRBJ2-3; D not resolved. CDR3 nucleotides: TGCAGCGTTGCTTCCGATACGCAGTATTTT. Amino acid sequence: CSVASDTQYF.